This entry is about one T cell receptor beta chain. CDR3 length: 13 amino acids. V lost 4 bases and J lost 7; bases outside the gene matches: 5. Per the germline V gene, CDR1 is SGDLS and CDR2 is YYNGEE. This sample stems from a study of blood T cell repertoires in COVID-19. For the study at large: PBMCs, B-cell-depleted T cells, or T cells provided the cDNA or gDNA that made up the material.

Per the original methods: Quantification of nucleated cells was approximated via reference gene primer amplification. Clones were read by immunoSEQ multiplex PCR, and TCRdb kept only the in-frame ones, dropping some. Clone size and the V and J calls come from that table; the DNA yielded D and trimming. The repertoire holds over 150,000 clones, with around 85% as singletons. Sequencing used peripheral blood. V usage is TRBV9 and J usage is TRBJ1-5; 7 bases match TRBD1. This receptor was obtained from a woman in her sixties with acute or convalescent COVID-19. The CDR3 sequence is CASSRTGGQPQHF. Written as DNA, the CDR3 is TGTGCCAGCAGCAGGACAGGAGGACAGCCCCAGCATTTT.